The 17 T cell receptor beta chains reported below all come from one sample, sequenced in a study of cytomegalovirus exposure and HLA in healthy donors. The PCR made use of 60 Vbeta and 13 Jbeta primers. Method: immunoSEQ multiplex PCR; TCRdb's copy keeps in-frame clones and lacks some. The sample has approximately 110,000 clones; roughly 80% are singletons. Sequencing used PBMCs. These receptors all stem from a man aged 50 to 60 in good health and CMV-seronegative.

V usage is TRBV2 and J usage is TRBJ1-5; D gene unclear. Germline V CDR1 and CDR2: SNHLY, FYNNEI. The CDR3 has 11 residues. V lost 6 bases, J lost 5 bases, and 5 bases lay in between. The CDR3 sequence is CASSADQPQHF. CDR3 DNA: TGTGCCAGCAGCGCAGATCAGCCCCAGCATTTT.

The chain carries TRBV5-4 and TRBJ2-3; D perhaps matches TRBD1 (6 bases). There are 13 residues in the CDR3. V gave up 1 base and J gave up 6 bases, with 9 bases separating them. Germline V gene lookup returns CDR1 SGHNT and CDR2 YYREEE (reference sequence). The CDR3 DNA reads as TGTGCCAGCAGCTTGATGGGGGCGGATACGCAGTATTTT. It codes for CASSLMGADTQYF.

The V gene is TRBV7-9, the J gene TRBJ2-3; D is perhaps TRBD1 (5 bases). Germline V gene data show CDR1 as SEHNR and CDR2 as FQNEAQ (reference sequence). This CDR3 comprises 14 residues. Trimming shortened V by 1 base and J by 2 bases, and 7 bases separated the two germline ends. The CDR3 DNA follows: TGTGCCAGCAGCTTAGTGGACACCACAGATACGCAGTATTTT. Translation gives CASSLVDTTDTQYF.

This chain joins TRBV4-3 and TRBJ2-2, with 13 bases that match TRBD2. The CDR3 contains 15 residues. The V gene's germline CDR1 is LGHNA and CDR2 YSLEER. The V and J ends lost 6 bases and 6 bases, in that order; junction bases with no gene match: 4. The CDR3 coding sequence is TGCGCCAGCAGAAGTGGGACTAGCGGGGCCGGGGAGCTGTTTTTT. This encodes CASRSGTSGAGELFF.

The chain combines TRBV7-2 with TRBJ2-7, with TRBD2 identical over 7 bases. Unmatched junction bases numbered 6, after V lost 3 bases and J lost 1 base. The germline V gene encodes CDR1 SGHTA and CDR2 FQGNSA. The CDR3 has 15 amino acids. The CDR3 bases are TGTGCCAGCAGCTTTGGCCTAGCGGCTTCCTACGAGCAGTACTTC. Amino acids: CASSFGLAASYEQYF. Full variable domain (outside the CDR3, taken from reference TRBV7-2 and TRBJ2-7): GAGVSQSPSNKVTEKGKDVELRCDPISGHTALYWYRQSLGQGLEFLIYFQGNSAPDKSGLPSDRFSAERTGGSVSTLTIQRTQQEDSAVYLCASSFGLAASYEQYFGPGTRLTVT.

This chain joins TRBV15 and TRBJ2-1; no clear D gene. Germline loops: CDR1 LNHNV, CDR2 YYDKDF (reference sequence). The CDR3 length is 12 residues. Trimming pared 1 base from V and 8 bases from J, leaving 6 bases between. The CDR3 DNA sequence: TGTGCCACCAGCAGAGGTCCGGATGAGCAGTTCTTC. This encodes CATSRGPDEQFF.

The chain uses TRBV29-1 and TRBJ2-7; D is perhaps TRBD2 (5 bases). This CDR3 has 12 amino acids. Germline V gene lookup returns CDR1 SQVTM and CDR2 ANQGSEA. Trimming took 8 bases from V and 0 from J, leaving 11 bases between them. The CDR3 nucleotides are TGCAGCACCCGGGAACCCTCCTACGAGCAGTACTTC. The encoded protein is CSTREPSYEQYF.

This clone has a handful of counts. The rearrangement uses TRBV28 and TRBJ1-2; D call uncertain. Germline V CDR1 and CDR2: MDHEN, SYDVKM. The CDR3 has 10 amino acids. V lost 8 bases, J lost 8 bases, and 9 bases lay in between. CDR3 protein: CASGHKGYTF. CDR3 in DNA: TGTGCCAGCGGGCACAAAGGCTACACCTTC.

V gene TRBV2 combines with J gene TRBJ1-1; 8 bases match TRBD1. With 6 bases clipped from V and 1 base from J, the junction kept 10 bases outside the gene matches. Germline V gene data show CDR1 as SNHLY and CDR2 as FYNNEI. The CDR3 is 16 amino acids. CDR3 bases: TGTGCCAGCAGGGTTGGACAGGGCCTTAGGAACACTGAAGCTTTCTTT. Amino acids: CASRVGQGLRNTEAFF.

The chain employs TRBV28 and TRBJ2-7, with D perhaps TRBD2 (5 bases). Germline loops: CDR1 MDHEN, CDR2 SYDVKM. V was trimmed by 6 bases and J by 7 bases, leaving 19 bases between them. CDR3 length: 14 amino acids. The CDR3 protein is CASRTGGWSREQYF. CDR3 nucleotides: TGTGCCAGCAGGACGGGCGGGTGGAGTAGGGAGCAGTACTTC.

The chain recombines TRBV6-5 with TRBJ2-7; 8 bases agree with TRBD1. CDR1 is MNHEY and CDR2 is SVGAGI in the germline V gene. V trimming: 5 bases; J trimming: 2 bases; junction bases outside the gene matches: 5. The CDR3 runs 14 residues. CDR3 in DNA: TGTGCCAGCAGTCCCACAGGGGGGCCCTACGAGCAGTACTTC. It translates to CASSPTGGPYEQYF.

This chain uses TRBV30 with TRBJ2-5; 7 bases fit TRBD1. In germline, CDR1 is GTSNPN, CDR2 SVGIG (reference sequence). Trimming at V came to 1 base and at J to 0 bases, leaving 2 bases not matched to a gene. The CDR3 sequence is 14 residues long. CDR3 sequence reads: CAWSGQGYQETQYF. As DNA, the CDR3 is TGTGCCTGGAGTGGACAGGGCTACCAAGAGACCCAGTACTTC.

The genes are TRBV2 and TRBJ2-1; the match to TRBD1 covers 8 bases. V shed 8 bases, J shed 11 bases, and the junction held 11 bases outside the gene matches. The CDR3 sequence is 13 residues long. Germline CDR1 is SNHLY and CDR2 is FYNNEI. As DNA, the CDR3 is TGTGCCAGCGGGGCAGGGGGCCCCCTAAAGCAGTTCTTC. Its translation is CASGAGGPLKQFF.

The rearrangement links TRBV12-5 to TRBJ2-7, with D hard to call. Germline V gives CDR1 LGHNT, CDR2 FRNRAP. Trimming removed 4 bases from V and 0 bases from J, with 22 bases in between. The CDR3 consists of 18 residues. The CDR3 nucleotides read TGTGCTAGTGGTTCCGCCTCTACGACCAGGTCCAACTCCTACGAGCAGTACTTC. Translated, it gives CASGSASTTRSNSYEQYF.

The CDR3 coding sequence is TGCGCCAGCAGTGAAGTAAGGCTAGCGGGAGTACCAGATACGCAGTATTTT. Residues: CASSEVRLAGVPDTQYF. The chain is built from TRBV10-1 and TRBJ2-3; 10 nucleotides agree with TRBD2. V shed 3 bases and J 4 bases; nucleotides not matched to a gene: 10. Germline loops: CDR1 WNHNN, CDR2 SYGVQD (reference sequence). CDR3 length: 17 residues.

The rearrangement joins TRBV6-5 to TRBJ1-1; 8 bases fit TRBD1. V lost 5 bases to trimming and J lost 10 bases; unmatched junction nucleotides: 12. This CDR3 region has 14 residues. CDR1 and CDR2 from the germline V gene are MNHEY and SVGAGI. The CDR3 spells CASSGPSGGVRAFF. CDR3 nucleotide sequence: TGTGCCAGCAGTGGCCCGTCAGGGGGCGTCCGAGCTTTCTTT.

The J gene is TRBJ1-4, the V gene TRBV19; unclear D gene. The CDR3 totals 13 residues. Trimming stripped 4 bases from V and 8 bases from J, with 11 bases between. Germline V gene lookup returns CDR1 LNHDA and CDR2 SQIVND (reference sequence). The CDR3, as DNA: TGTGCCAGTAGTAACGGGTTTTGGGAAAAACTGTTTTTT. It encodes CASSNGFWEKLFF. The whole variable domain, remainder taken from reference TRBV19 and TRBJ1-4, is DGGITQSPKYLFRKEGQNVTLSCEQNLNHDAMYWYRQDPGQGLRLIYYSQIVNDFQKGDIAEGYSVSREKKESFPLTVTSAQKNPTAFYLCASSNGFWEKLFFGSGTQLSVL.